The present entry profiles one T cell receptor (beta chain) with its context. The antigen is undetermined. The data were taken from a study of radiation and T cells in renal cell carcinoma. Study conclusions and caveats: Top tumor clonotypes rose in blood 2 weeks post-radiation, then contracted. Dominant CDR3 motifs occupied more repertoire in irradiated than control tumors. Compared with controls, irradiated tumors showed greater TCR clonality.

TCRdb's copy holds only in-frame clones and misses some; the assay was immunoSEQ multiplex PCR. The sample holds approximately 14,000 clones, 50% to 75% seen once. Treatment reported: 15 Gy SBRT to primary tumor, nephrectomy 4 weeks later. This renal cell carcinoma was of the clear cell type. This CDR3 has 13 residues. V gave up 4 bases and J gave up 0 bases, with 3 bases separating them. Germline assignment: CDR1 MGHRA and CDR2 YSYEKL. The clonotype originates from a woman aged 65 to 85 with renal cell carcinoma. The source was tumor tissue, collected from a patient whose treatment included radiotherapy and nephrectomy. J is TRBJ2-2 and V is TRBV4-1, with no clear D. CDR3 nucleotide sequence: TGCGCCAGCAGCCTTTCGAACACCGGGGAGCTGTTTTTT. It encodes CASSLSNTGELFF.